The 12 T cell receptor beta chains reported below all come from one sample, sequenced in a study of blood T cell repertoires in COVID-19. Clones were read by immunoSEQ multiplex PCR, and TCRdb kept only the in-frame ones, dropping some. The sample shows more than 100,000 clones, about 80% of them seen only once. Sequencing input: peripheral blood. Receptors were obtained from a man aged 60 to 75 with active or convalescent COVID-19.

The chain recombines TRBV10-3 with TRBJ2-1, with 9 nucleotides matching TRBD1. This CDR3 region has 15 residues. The V gene end was trimmed by 5 bases and the J gene end by 3 bases; junction bases not matched to a gene: 5. Germline-derived CDR1 and CDR2 are ENHRY and SYGVKD. The CDR3 DNA follows: TGTGCCATCAGTCAAAGGGACAGGGACTACAATGAGCAGTTCTTC. Translated, it gives CAISQRDRDYNEQFF.

The CDR3 sequence is CASSLRLPANTGELFF. CDR3 nucleotides: TGTGCCAGCAGCTTAAGACTGCCAGCGAACACCGGGGAGCTGTTTTTT. The V and J genes are TRBV7-3 and TRBJ2-2; the D is unclear. Looked up from germline, CDR1 is SGHTA and CDR2 is FQGTGA. Trimming left V 1 base short and J 0 bases short, with 9 bases between. This CDR3 has 16 amino acids.

J is TRBJ2-7 and V is TRBV9; tentative D call: TRBD1 (5 bases). The CDR3 contains 14 residues. Germline CDR1 SGDLS, CDR2 YYNGEE. V was trimmed by 1 base and J by 10 bases, leaving 18 bases between them. This CDR3 is CASSVTAQGDQQYF. DNA for the CDR3: TGTGCCAGCAGCGTAACGGCTCAAGGGGATCAACAGTACTTC.

This clone is termed medium-sized (0.01 to 0.1%). The DNA of the CDR3 is TGTGCCAGCAGTTCCCCGGGACTATCCTACGAGCAGTACTTC. Translating it yields CASSSPGLSYEQYF. The chain carries TRBV27 and TRBJ2-7, with 7 bases that match TRBD2. Looked up from germline, CDR1 is MNHEY and CDR2 is SMNVEV (reference sequence). CDR3 size: 14 residues. The J segment lost 1 base and the V segment lost 4 bases, leaving 4 bases of the junction unmatched.

This clone was observed a few times. The gene calls are TRBV7-9 and TRBJ1-1; D remains ambiguous. The CDR3 sequence is 12 residues long. The germline V gene encodes CDR1 SEHNR and CDR2 FQNEAQ (reference sequence). Trimming removed 7 bases from V and 4 bases from J, with 10 bases in between. Here the CDR3 reads CASTSRTTEAFF. DNA for the CDR3: TGTGCCAGCACCTCCAGAACCACTGAAGCTTTCTTT.

The chain recombines TRBV27 with TRBJ2-1; D gene uncertain. The ends were cut back, 0 bases at V and 0 bases at J, with 6 bases in the middle. The germline gives CDR1 MNHEY, CDR2 SMNVEV (reference sequence). This CDR3 is 15 amino acids long. As DNA, the CDR3 is TGTGCCAGCAGTTTATCGCCGAGCTCCTACAATGAGCAGTTCTTC. Its protein is CASSLSPSSYNEQFF.

The V and J genes are TRBV3-1 (or the pseudogene TRBV3-2) and TRBJ1-1, with unresolved D. V lost 7 bases and J lost 8, with 14 bases in between. Germline V gives CDR1 LGHDT, CDR2 YNNKEL (reference sequence). The CDR3 is 12 amino acids. Here the CDR3 DNA reads TGTGCCAGCACGGTGGCGGGGATGGAAGCTTTCTTT. Encoded protein: CASTVAGMEAFF.

V and J are TRBV28 and TRBJ1-2; D not resolved. Per germline, CDR1 MDHEN and CDR2 SYDVKM. Trimming pared 6 bases from V and 3 bases from J, leaving 14 bases between. This CDR3 spans 14 amino acids. The CDR3 DNA reads TGTGCCAGCAGGCTAGACGTAGGAGACTATGGCTACACCTTC. This encodes CASRLDVGDYGYTF.

J is TRBJ2-2 and V is TRBV2; TRBD2 matches 7 bases. CDR3 length equals 12 residues. After removal of 8 bases from V and 5 bases from J, the junction contained 2 bases not matched to a gene. Germline lookup yields CDR1 SNHLY and CDR2 FYNNEI. This chain's CDR3 is CASGGGTGELFF. The CDR3 DNA is TGTGCCAGCGGGGGGGGAACCGGGGAGCTGTTTTTT.

The rearrangement joins TRBV30 to TRBJ1-6; D possibly corresponds to TRBD1 (5 bases). V lost 3 bases, J lost 13 bases, and 13 bases lay in between. Germline loops: CDR1 GTSNPN, CDR2 SVGIG (reference sequence). This CDR3 contains 12 residues. The CDR3 DNA reads TGTGCCTGGAGAGGGGCCCGTTCTCCCCTCCACTTT. This sequence encodes CAWRGARSPLHF.

The table lists this clone with a count of one. J is TRBJ1-6 and V is TRBV6-5; no definite D call. The germline V gene has CDR1 MNHEY and CDR2 SVGAGI. The V end was cut by 4 bases, the J end by 9 bases, with 10 bases between. This CDR3 has 13 amino acids. The CDR3 loop reads CASSSSPSSPLHF. As DNA, the CDR3 is TGTGCCAGCAGTTCCAGTCCTAGTTCACCCCTCCACTTT.

The gene calls are TRBV4-3 and TRBJ2-7; 7 bases align to TRBD2. V lost 0 bases and J lost 3; bases outside the gene matches: 5. This CDR3 spans 15 amino acids. Germline V gene lookup returns CDR1 LGHNA and CDR2 YSLEER. In DNA, the CDR3 is TGCGCCAGCAGCCAAGATCGGGAGGAACTCTACGAGCAGTACTTC. Translation: CASSQDREELYEQYF.